The 9 T cell receptor beta chains reported below all come from one sample, sequenced in a study of shared T cell receptors in the human thymus. Sequencing was performed with immunoSEQ multiplex PCR; in TCRdb, only in-frame clones are kept and a portion is missing. The table records some 700,000 clones, roughly 88% of them present only once. The data also belong to a second study, concerning human thymus T cells.

Specimen: thymocytes. The receptors derive from a boy in the first two years of life with a congenital heart defect.

This chain's CDR3 is CASSQGDDRPVTDTQYF. In nucleotides, the CDR3 is TGTGCCAGCAGCCAAGGGGATGATCGCCCGGTGACAGATACGCAGTATTTT. This sequence joins TRBV11-3 and TRBJ2-3; the D gene is possibly TRBD1 (5 bases). This CDR3 has 17 residues. Trimming took off 5 bases at V and 3 bases at J, with 21 bases between the two ends. Germline CDR1 and CDR2: SGHNT and YENEEA.

The V call is TRBV5-6, the J call TRBJ2-7; D may be TRBD2 (6 bases). The CDR3 is 15 residues long. Germline loops: CDR1 SGHDT, CDR2 YYEEEE. Trimming pared 5 bases from V and 2 bases from J, leaving 17 bases between. The CDR3 nucleotides read TGTGCCAGCAGTTTCATGGGAGGTCGGACCTACGAGCAGTACTTC. Translating gives CASSFMGGRTYEQYF.

The V call is TRBV4-3, the J call TRBJ2-1; 7 nucleotides align to TRBD2. The CDR3 has 17 amino acids. Trimming took 3 bases from V and 2 from J; bases not matched to a gene: 10. CDR1 is LGHNA and CDR2 is YSLEER in the germline V gene. The CDR3 DNA reads TGCGCCAGCAGCCAGGGGAGGGGCGGGTGGGCCTACAATGAGCAGTTCTTC. Its protein product is CASSQGRGGWAYNEQFF.

V gene TRBV4-2 combines with J gene TRBJ1-4, with 8 positions matching TRBD1. This CDR3 has 16 residues. The germline CDR1 and CDR2 sequences are LGHNA and YNFKEQ. The ends lost 4 bases at V and 3 bases at J; junction bases unmatched: 7. The CDR3 DNA follows: TGTGCCAGCAGCCTCTCCAGGGGGCCCCCTAATGAAAAACTGTTTTTT. It codes for CASSLSRGPPNEKLFF.

This clone came up once. This sequence joins TRBV11-3 and TRBJ2-5; TRBD2 agrees at 11 bases. Trimming removed 5 bases from V and 2 bases from J; junction bases left unmatched: 7. The CDR3 loop spans 16 amino acids. Germline V gene sequence: CDR1 SGHNT, CDR2 YENEEA. DNA for the CDR3: TGTGCCAGCAGCCGATCGGGACTAGCGGAGCAAGAGACCCAGTACTTC. This sequence encodes CASSRSGLAEQETQYF.

CDR3 coding DNA: TGTGCCAGCTCTTCCCCACCTAATGAGCGGGAGGCGTTCTACGAGCAGTACTTC. Translating it yields CASSSPPNEREAFYEQYF. The chain is built from TRBV27 and TRBJ2-7, with TRBD2 matching over 9 bases. The CDR3 contains 18 residues. Trimming cost V 8 bases and J 3 bases; bases outside gene matches: 20. Looked up from germline, CDR1 is MNHEY and CDR2 is SMNVEV (reference sequence).

The chain employs TRBV4-1 and TRBJ2-1; 11 bases line up with TRBD2. The CDR3 contains 15 residues. Germline assignment: CDR1 MGHRA and CDR2 YSYEKL. The V and J ends lost 4 bases and 7 bases, in that order; junction bases with no gene match: 6. Here the CDR3 reads CASSRSGRAGNEQFF. CDR3 DNA: TGCGCCAGCAGCCGTAGCGGGAGGGCCGGGAATGAGCAGTTCTTC.

This sequence joins TRBV19 and TRBJ1-1; 8 nucleotides align to TRBD1. CDR3 length equals 17 residues. Germline CDR1 and CDR2: LNHDA and SQIVND (reference sequence). The junction had 13 bases not matched to a gene; V was cut back by 3 bases and J by 4 bases. The CDR3 is CASSIGRGLAPFTEAFF. DNA of the CDR3: TGTGCCAGTAGTATTGGCAGGGGGCTGGCGCCTTTCACTGAAGCTTTCTTT.

The chain recombines TRBV6-5 with TRBJ2-7; 8 bases are a match to TRBD1. CDR1 is MNHEY, CDR2 SVGAGI, per germline. The CDR3 sequence is 14 residues long. The V gene end was trimmed by 7 bases and the J gene end by 3 bases; junction bases not matched to a gene: 8. CDR3 nucleotide sequence: TGTGCCAGCACCCAAGGACAGGGAGGCTACGAGCAGTACTTC. Translation: CASTQGQGGYEQYF.